These 31 T cell receptor beta chains were sequenced from one sample in a study of glioma-infiltrating T cells. The iRepertoire nested amplicon-rescue multiplex PCR amplified TCR alpha and beta CDR3s from RNA. TCRdb re-analysed the multiplex PCR reads in MiXCR, keeping a single row per CDR3 protein. The table shows more than 100,000 distinct CDR3 sequences, with about 30% occurring only once. Sequencing was performed on glioma tissue, nonneoplastic brain tissue, or PBMCs (not recorded which). Every receptor here comes from a human donor with low-grade glioma or glioblastoma, undergoing nonglioma brain surgery, or in good health (not recorded which).

This clonotype was seen ten or more times. This rearrangement joins TRBV27 to TRBJ2-3, with a weak D call TRBD2 (6 bases). This CDR3 spans 13 amino acids. The germline gives CDR1 MNHEY, CDR2 SMNVEV (reference sequence). The germline V and J ends were trimmed by 6 bases and 0 bases, with 7 bases remaining between them. The CDR3, as DNA: TGTGCCAGCAGGGAGGGGAGCACAGATACGCAGTATTTT. This sequence encodes CASREGSTDTQYF.

The chain has TRBV19 and TRBJ1-1; D call uncertain. The germline gives CDR1 LNHDA, CDR2 SQIVND (reference sequence). This CDR3 is 13 amino acids long. Trimming removed 7 bases at V and 1 base at J, with 10 bases between. CDR3 sequence (DNA): TGTGCCAGTAAAATGGAAGGGAACACTGAAGCTTTCTTT. Translation: CASKMEGNTEAFF.

This clonotype was recorded a few times. This may be a read error: a much more frequent sequence differs by one nucleotide. Lacking the conserved final phenylalanine or tryptophan, this CDR3 likely reflects a read error. This chain uses TRBV28 with TRBJ1-1; D perhaps matches TRBD1 (5 bases). V lost 4 bases to trimming and J lost 3 bases, with 12 bases between them. This CDR3 is built from 14 residues. Looked up from germline, CDR1 is MDHEN and CDR2 is SYDVKM. The CDR3 DNA reads as TGTGCCAGCAGTTGGGGCCGGATGTACACTGAAGCTTTCCTT. This translates into CASSWGRMYTEAFL.

The J gene is TRBJ1-2, the V gene TRBV6-1; the D gene is possibly TRBD1 (6 bases). The CDR3 contains 14 residues. V shed 8 bases and J shed 9 bases, with 22 bases lying between them. Germline V gene data show CDR1 as MNHNS and CDR2 as SASEGT. This CDR3 reads CASGVDRISYCYTF. Written as DNA, the CDR3 is TGTGCCAGCGGCGTCGACAGGATCTCGTATTGCTACACCTTC.

This clonotype was found a few times. A much larger clonotype is one base distant, so this may be a read error. This chain joins TRBV6-2 or TRBV6-3 and TRBJ1-1, with TRBD1 identical over 9 bases. The CDR3 length is 15 residues. Per the germline V gene, CDR1 is MNHEY and CDR2 is SVGEGT. Unmatched junction bases numbered 8, after V lost 8 bases and J lost 1 base. In DNA, the CDR3 is TGTGCCAGCTCCCCGAACAGGGGGCGGAACACTGAAGCTTTCTTT. It encodes CASSPNRGRNTEAFF.

This clonotype has ten or more counts. J is TRBJ1-2 and V is TRBV28; unclear D gene. The CDR3 length is 13 residues. The germline V and J ends were trimmed by 10 bases and 4 bases, with 16 bases remaining between them. CDR1 and CDR2 from the germline V gene are MDHEN and SYDVKM. The CDR3 loop is CATNIGSSYGYTF. CDR3 coding DNA: TGTGCCACCAATATCGGCTCCAGCTATGGCTACACCTTC.

The chain joins TRBV19 to TRBJ2-7, with TRBD1 identical over 7 bases. This CDR3 region has 14 residues. V lost 3 bases and J lost 1; bases outside the gene matches: 3. Germline CDR1 LNHDA, CDR2 SQIVND (reference sequence). The DNA for the CDR3 is TGTGCCAGTAGTATTACAGGGGAATCCTACGAGCAGTACTTC. Translation gives CASSITGESYEQYF. The variable domain in full, completed from reference TRBV19 and TRBJ2-7, reads DGGITQSPKYLFRKEGQNVTLSCEQNLNHDAMYWYRQDPGQGLRLIYYSQIVNDFQKGDIAEGYSVSREKKESFPLTVTSAQKNPTAFYLCASSITGESYEQYFGPGTRLTVT.

The sample holds many counts of this clonotype. The chain joins TRBV6-1 to TRBJ2-2; a possible D gene is TRBD1 (6 bases). The germline V gene encodes CDR1 MNHNS and CDR2 SASEGT. Trimming pared 3 bases from V and 6 bases from J, leaving 14 bases between. This CDR3 has 15 residues. The CDR3 spells CASSDTGSIAGELFF. The DNA for the CDR3 is TGTGCCAGCAGTGACACAGGGTCAATCGCCGGGGAGCTGTTTTTT.

The chain combines TRBV19 with TRBJ1-2; TRBD1 aligns across 9 bases. After removal of 8 bases from V and 5 bases from J, the junction contained 9 bases not matched to a gene. The CDR3 runs 14 residues. Germline assignment: CDR1 LNHDA and CDR2 SQIVND (reference sequence). CDR3 coding DNA: TGTGCCAGTTCTACCACAGGGGGCGCATATGGCTACACCTTC. Translation gives CASSTTGGAYGYTF.

J is TRBJ2-1 and V is TRBV3-1; 10 bases match TRBD2. Germline values: CDR1 LGHDT, CDR2 YNNKEL (reference sequence). V trimming: 2 bases; J trimming: 9 bases; junction bases outside the gene matches: 10. This CDR3 is 16 amino acids long. The CDR3 loop reads CASSQPGLARSSEQFF. Here the CDR3 DNA reads TGTGCCAGCAGCCAACCGGGACTAGCGAGGTCGAGTGAGCAGTTCTTC.

In the case of this clonotype: A clone one base away is much larger, so this may be a read error. This CDR3 is missing its conserved last phenylalanine or tryptophan, likely due to a read error. This sequence joins TRBV6-1 and TRBJ2-7; 8 bases fit TRBD1. The length of the CDR3 is 15 residues. Germline V gene lookup returns CDR1 MNHNS and CDR2 SASEGT. V lost 6 bases, J lost 3 bases, and 10 bases stayed unmatched. In nucleotides, the CDR3 is TGTGCCAGCAGGTTTGTACTGGGACAGGACTACGAGCAGTACATC. Protein: CASRFVLGQDYEQYI.

The chain joins TRBV7-6 to TRBJ1-3, with D tentatively TRBD1 (5 bases). This CDR3 is 16 amino acids long. V gave up 1 base and J gave up 3 bases, with 13 bases separating them. From germline, CDR1 is SGHVS and CDR2 FNYEAQ. The CDR3 bases are TGTGCCAGCAGCTTAGGGGCCCGGACATTTGGAAACACCATATATTTT. Translation: CASSLGARTFGNTIYF.

The chain is built from TRBV3-1 and TRBJ1-3; TRBD1 is a possible D gene (6 bases). Looked up from germline, CDR1 is LGHDT and CDR2 is YNNKEL (reference sequence). This CDR3 has 17 amino acids. V was shortened by 2 bases and J by 1 base, with 15 bases between the two germline ends. CDR3 sequence (DNA): TGTGCCAGCAGCCAACAGGGACTCCAGGGGTCTGGAAACACCATATATTTT. It specifies CASSQQGLQGSGNTIYF.

The rearrangement uses TRBV3-1 and TRBJ1-6; unclear D gene. The germline CDR1 and CDR2 sequences are LGHDT and YNNKEL (reference sequence). Trimming pared 0 bases from V and 0 bases from J, leaving 12 bases between. The CDR3 consists of 18 residues. CDR3 amino acids: CASSQDRQLDSYNSPLHF. CDR3 bases: TGTGCCAGCAGCCAAGATCGCCAGCTAGACTCCTATAATTCACCCCTCCACTTT.

The chain couples TRBV2 to TRBJ1-4; TRBD1 is a possible D gene (6 bases). The CDR3 spans 13 residues. V shed 6 bases and J shed 9 bases, with 14 bases lying between them. Germline CDR1 reads SNHLY; CDR2 reads FYNNEI. As DNA, the CDR3 is TGTGCCAGCAGGGCGGACAGACACCAAAAACTGTTTTTT. Residues: CASRADRHQKLFF.

CDR3 sequence reads: CASSSPPVTEAFF. CDR3 DNA: TGTGCCAGCAGCTCCCCCCCGGTGACTGAAGCTTTCTTT. The V gene is TRBV7-2, the J gene TRBJ1-1; no clear D. This CDR3 has 13 amino acids. Between the trimmed V and J ends, which lost 4 bases and 5 bases, there was a span of 11 bases. Germline lookup yields CDR1 SGHTA and CDR2 FQGNSA.

In this sample, this clonotype turned up many times. This chain uses TRBV29-1 with TRBJ2-7; D not certain. The CDR3 has 10 amino acids. Germline lookup yields CDR1 SQVTM and CDR2 ANQGSEA. Trimming removed 4 bases from V and 2 bases from J, with 3 bases in between. The CDR3 coding sequence is TGCAGCGTTGGGACCTACGAGCAGTACTTC. It encodes CSVGTYEQYF.

This clonotype was counted many times. The V and J genes are TRBV28 and TRBJ2-3; D is possibly TRBD1 (6 bases). Trimming removed 10 bases at V and 0 bases at J, with 8 bases between. This CDR3 has 12 residues. Per the germline V gene, CDR1 is MDHEN and CDR2 is SYDVKM. CDR3 nucleotides: TGTGCCATTGGGACAAGCACAGATACGCAGTATTTT. Encoded protein: CAIGTSTDTQYF.

Ten or more counts support this clonotype. The chain couples TRBV4-2 to TRBJ2-7; D is uncertain. This CDR3 has 15 amino acids. Germline CDR1 reads LGHNA; CDR2 reads YNFKEQ. Trimming removed 0 bases at V and 0 bases at J, with 9 bases between. The CDR3 bases are TGTGCCAGCAGCCAAGACAGGACCCTCTCCTACGAGCAGTACTTC. It codes for CASSQDRTLSYEQYF.

This clonotype was recorded many times. V usage is TRBV20-1 and J usage is TRBJ2-1, with a weak D call TRBD1 (5 bases). Trimming stripped 2 bases from V and 11 bases from J, with 10 bases between. The CDR3 has 11 residues. CDR1 DFQATT and CDR2 SNEGSKA come from the germline V gene (reference sequence). The CDR3 coding sequence is TGCAGTGCTAGATTGGGGCTTCAGCAGTTCTTC. Residues: CSARLGLQQFF.

This chain links TRBV7-2 with TRBJ1-5; 9 nucleotides agree with TRBD1. V gave up 7 bases and J gave up 2 bases; unmatched junction bases: 6. This CDR3 region has 15 residues. The germline V gene has CDR1 SGHTA and CDR2 FQGNSA. This chain's CDR3 is CASNEDRGGNQPQHF. The CDR3, as DNA: TGTGCCAGCAACGAGGACAGGGGTGGCAATCAGCCCCAGCATTTT.

This clonotype was picked up many times. This chain uses TRBV28 with TRBJ1-5, with TRBD1 as a possible D gene (6 bases). Deletions cut 2 bases from V and 4 bases from J, with 12 bases between. There are 15 residues in the CDR3. Per germline, CDR1 MDHEN and CDR2 SYDVKM. For the CDR3, the DNA is TGTGCCAGCAGTTTAGACTTAAGGGGGAATCAGCCCCAGCATTTT. Translating gives CASSLDLRGNQPQHF.

In this sample, this clonotype turned up many times. The chain uses TRBV15 and TRBJ1-6; TRBD1 aligns across 8 bases. CDR3 length: 15 amino acids. CDR1 LNHNV and CDR2 YYDKDF come from the germline V gene (reference sequence). J gave up 8 bases and V 3 bases, and 6 bases lay outside the gene matches. The CDR3 protein is CATSRSGTGYSPLHF. The CDR3 DNA reads as TGTGCCACCAGCAGGTCCGGGACAGGATATTCACCCCTCCACTTT.

The DNA of the CDR3 is TGTGCCAGCAGCTTAGCGCGAGGGGGCAGGGGGCCCGGGGAGCTGTTTTTT. It encodes CASSLARGGRGPGELFF. The V call is TRBV7-2, the J call TRBJ2-2, with 8 bases lining up with TRBD1. The V gene end was trimmed by 0 bases and the J gene end by 6 bases; junction bases not matched to a gene: 9. There are 17 residues in the CDR3. Germline V gene sequence: CDR1 SGHTA, CDR2 FQGNSA.

In this sample, this clonotype turned up many times. CDR3 loop: CASSLGTRGYNEQFF. In DNA, the CDR3 is TGTGCCAGCAGCTTAGGGACTAGGGGGTACAATGAGCAGTTCTTC. The rearrangement joins TRBV7-2 to TRBJ2-1, with a weak D call TRBD2 (7 bases). Trimming cost V 1 base and J 4 bases, with 11 bases left between them. This CDR3 region has 15 residues. CDR1 is SGHTA and CDR2 is FQGNSA in the germline V gene.

In regard to this clonotype: Possible read error: a much larger clone is one base away. The CDR3 region has the DNA TGCAGTGCTAGAGATCGTCGGGGTTATGGCTACAATGAGCAGTTCTTC. Its protein product is CSARDRRGYGYNEQFF. The V gene is TRBV20-1, the J gene TRBJ2-1; TRBD2 might be the D (5 bases). The germline CDR1 and CDR2 sequences are DFQATT and SNEGSKA (reference sequence). This CDR3 region has 16 residues. Between the trimmed V and J ends, which lost 0 bases and 3 bases, there was a span of 15 bases.

The V and J genes are TRBV19 and TRBJ2-1; TRBD2 aligns across 9 bases. Trimming cost V 6 bases and J 4 bases; bases outside gene matches: 7. Germline assignment: CDR1 LNHDA and CDR2 SQIVND (reference sequence). The CDR3 runs to 15 residues. The CDR3 protein is CASRWSSGDYNEQFF. CDR3 bases: TGTGCCAGTAGATGGTCTAGCGGGGATTACAATGAGCAGTTCTTC.

This clonotype was recorded at least ten times. V and J are TRBV3-1 and TRBJ1-5, with unresolved D. This CDR3 contains 15 residues. Germline V gene data show CDR1 as LGHDT and CDR2 as YNNKEL (reference sequence). V was clipped by 3 bases and J by 3 bases, with 12 bases between them. The CDR3: CASSHNTGPNQPQHF. The CDR3 nucleotides read TGTGCCAGCAGCCACAATACCGGGCCCAATCAGCCCCAGCATTTT.

The rearrangement joins TRBV4-3 to TRBJ2-7, with D possibly TRBD1 on 6 matching bases. This CDR3 has 15 residues. CDR1 LGHNA and CDR2 YSLEER come from the germline V gene. Trimming removed 1 base at V and 0 bases at J, with 10 bases between. The CDR3 DNA is TGCGCCAGCAGCCAAGGGGACACGAGCTCCTACGAGCAGTACTTC. Residues: CASSQGDTSSYEQYF.

With regard to this clonotype: This clone may be a read error of a much larger clone one base away. The chain's CDR3 is CSARAELSNQPQHF. CDR3 bases: TGCAGTGCTAGGGCAGAACTGAGCAATCAGCCCCAGCATTTT. The chain carries TRBV20-1 and TRBJ1-5, with D unclear. Germline lookup yields CDR1 DFQATT and CDR2 SNEGSKA (reference sequence). CDR3 length equals 14 residues. V lost 3 bases, J lost 1 base, and 10 bases lay in between.

This clonotype was observed a few times. V and J are TRBV3-1 and TRBJ2-7; D is uncertain. CDR1 and CDR2 from the germline V gene are LGHDT and YNNKEL (reference sequence). This CDR3 comprises 11 residues. V was trimmed by 3 bases and J by 1 base, leaving 1 base between them. This CDR3 is CASSHSYEQYF. CDR3 nucleotide sequence: TGTGCCAGCAGCCATTCCTACGAGCAGTACTTC.